This TCR beta chain was sequenced during a study of T cell responses to AZD1222 COVID-19 vaccine. In the study overall: Pooled samples include second doses given at about 4 or 12 weeks.

Assay used: immunoSEQ multiplex PCR; TCRdb lists only in-frame clones, some missing. The sample consists of 95,000 to 150,000 clones, 88% of them appearing once. As for this clone: Its antigen is not known.

Trimming shortened V by 3 bases and J by 5 bases, and 10 bases separated the two germline ends. The CDR3 length is 13 residues. The germline gives CDR1 MDHEN, CDR2 SYDVKM. Broader study findings: Possibly, clonal diversity was underestimated; donors were largely white British and included more females. Within unmutated variant regions lay the reported targets of nearly half of spike-specific TCRs. Distributed over spike, vaccine-associated CD4 TCRs predominated at 160-218 and 743-854.

Sequencing used peripheral blood, obtained on day 0 of AZD1222 vaccination. The sequence came from an adult in good health. The genes are TRBV28 and TRBJ2-5; a weak D match, TRBD2 (5 bases). CDR3 loop: CASSLNPGETQYF. CDR3 DNA: TGTGCCAGCAGTTTGAACCCGGGGGAGACCCAGTACTTC.